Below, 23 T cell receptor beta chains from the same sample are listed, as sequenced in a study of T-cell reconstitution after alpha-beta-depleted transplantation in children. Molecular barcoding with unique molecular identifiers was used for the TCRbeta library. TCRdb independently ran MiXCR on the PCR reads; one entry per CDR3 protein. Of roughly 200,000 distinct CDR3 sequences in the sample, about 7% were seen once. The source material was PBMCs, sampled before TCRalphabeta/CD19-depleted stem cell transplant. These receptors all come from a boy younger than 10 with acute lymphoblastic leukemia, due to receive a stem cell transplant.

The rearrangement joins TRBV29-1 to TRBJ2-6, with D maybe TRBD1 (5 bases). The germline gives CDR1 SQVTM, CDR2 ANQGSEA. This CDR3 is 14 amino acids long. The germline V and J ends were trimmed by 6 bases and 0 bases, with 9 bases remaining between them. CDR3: CSVGPASGANVLTF. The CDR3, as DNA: TGCAGCGTGGGGCCAGCCTCTGGGGCCAACGTCCTGACTTTC. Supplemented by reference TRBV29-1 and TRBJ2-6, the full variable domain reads SAVISQKPSRDICQRGTSLTIQCQVDSQVTMMFWYRQQPGQSLTLIATANQGSEATYESGFVIDKFPISRPNLTFSTLTVSNMSPEDSSIYLCSVGPASGANVLTFGAGSRLTVL.

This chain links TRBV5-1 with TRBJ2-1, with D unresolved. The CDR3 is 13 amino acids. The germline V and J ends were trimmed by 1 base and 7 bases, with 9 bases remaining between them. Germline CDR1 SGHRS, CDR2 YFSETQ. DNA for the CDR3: TGCGCCAGCAGCTTGCCCCAGTTGAATGAGCAGTTCTTC. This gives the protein CASSLPQLNEQFF.

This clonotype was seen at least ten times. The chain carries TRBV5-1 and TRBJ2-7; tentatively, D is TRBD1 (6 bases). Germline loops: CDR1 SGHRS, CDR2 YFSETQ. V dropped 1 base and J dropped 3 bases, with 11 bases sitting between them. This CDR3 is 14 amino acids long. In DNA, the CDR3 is TGCGCCAGCAGCTTGTCGGGACAAGTCTACGAGCAGTACTTC. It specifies CASSLSGQVYEQYF.

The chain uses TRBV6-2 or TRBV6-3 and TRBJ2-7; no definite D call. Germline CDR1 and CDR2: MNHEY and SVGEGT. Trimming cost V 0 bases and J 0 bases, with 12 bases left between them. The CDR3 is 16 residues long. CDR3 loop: CASSYSKSRSSYEQYF. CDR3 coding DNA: TGTGCCAGCAGTTACTCGAAGAGTCGGAGCTCCTACGAGCAGTACTTC.

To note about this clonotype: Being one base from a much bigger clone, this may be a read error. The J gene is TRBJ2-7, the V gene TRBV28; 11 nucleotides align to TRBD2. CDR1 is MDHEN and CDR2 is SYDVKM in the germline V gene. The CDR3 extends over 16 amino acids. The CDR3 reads CGSSSRLAGLTYEQYF. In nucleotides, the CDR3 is TGTGGCAGCAGTTCTAGACTAGCGGGGTTAACCTACGAGCAGTACTTC.

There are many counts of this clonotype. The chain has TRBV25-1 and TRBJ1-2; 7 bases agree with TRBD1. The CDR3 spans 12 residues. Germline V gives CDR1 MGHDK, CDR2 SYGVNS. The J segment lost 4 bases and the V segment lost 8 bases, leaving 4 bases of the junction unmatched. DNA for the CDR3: TGTGCCAGCTCAGGGGGGGGCTATGGCTACACCTTC. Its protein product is CASSGGGYGYTF.

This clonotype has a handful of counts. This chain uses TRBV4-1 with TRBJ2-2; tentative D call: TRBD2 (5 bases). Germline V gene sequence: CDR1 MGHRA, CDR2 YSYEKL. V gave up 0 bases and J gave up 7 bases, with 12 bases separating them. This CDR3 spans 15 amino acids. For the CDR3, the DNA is TGCGCCAGCAGCCAAGATCAGCGGTCGGGCGGGGAGCTGTTTTTT. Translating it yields CASSQDQRSGGELFF.

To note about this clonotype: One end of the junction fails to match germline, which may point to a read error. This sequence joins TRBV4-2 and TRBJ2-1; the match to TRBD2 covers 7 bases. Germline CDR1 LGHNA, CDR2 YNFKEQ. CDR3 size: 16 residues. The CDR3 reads CAISPGLGLPFDEQFF. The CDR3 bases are TGTGCCATCAGCCCCGGGCTGGGACTACCTTTTGATGAGCAGTTCTTC.

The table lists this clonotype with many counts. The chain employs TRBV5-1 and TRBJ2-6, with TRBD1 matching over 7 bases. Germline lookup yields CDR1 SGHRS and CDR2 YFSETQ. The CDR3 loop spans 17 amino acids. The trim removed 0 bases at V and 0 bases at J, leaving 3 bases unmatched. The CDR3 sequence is CASSLEGQYSGANVLTF. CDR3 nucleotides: TGCGCCAGCAGCTTGGAGGGACAGTACTCTGGGGCCAACGTCCTGACTTTC.

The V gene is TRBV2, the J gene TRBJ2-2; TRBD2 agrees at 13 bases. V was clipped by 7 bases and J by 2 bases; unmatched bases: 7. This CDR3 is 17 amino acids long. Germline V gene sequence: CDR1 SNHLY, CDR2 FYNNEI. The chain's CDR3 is CASNGLAGDVNTGELFF. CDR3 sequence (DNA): TGTGCCAGCAACGGACTAGCGGGAGATGTAAACACCGGGGAGCTGTTTTTT.

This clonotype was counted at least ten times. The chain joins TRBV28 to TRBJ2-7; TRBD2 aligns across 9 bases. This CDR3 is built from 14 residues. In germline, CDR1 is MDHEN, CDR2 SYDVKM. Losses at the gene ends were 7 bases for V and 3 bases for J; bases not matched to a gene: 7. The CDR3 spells CASTGASGDYEQYF. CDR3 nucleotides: TGTGCCAGCACTGGGGCTAGCGGGGACTACGAGCAGTACTTC.

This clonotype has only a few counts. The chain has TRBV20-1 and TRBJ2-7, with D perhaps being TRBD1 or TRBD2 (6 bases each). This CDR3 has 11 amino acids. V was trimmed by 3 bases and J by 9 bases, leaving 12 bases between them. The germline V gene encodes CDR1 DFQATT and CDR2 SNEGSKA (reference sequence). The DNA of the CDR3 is TGCAGTGCTAGCGGGGGCACGGGGCAGTACTTC. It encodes CSASGGTGQYF.

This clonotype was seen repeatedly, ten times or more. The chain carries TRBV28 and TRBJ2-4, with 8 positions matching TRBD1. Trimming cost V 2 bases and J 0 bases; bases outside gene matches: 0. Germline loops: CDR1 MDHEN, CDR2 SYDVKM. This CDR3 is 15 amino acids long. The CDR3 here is CASSLQGAAKNIQYF. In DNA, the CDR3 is TGTGCCAGCAGTTTACAGGGGGCAGCCAAAAACATTCAGTACTTC.

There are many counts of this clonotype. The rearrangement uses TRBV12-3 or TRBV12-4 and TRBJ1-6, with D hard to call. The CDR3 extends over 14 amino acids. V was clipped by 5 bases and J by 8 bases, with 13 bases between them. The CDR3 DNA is TGTGCCAGCAGTCTAGGTTCCGGGCATTCACCCCTCCACTTT. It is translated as CASSLGSGHSPLHF.

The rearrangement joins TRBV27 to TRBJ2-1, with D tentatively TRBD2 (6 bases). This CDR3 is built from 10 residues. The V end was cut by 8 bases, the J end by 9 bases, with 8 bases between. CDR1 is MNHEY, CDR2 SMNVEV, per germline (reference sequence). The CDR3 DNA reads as TGTGCCAGCGGGGGGACTGAGCAGTTCTTC. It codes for CASGGTEQFF.

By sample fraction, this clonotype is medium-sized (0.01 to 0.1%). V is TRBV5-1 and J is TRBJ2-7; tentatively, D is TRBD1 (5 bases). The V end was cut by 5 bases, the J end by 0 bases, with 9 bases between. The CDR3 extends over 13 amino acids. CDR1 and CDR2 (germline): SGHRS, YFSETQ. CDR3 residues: CASRDISSYEQYF. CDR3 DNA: TGCGCCAGCAGGGACATAAGCTCCTACGAGCAGTACTTC.

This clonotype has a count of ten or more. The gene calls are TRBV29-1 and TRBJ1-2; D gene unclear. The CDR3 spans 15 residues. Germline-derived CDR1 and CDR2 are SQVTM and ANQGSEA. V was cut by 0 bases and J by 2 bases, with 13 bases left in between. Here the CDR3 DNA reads TGCAGCGTTGAAGATTCCAGGCCGCGAAACTATGGCTACACCTTC. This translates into CSVEDSRPRNYGYTF.

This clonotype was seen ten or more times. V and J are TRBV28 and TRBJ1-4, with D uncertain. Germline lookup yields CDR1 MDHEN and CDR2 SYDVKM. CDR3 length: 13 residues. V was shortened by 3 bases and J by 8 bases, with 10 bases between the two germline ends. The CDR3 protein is CASSFGVEEKLFF. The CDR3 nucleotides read TGTGCCAGCAGTTTCGGGGTAGAGGAAAAACTGTTTTTT.

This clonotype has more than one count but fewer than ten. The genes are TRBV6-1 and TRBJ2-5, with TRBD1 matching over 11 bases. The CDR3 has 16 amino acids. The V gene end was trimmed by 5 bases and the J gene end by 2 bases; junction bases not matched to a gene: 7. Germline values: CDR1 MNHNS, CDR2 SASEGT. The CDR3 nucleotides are TGTGCCAGCAGTCTAACCGGGACAGGGGGACAAGAGACCCAGTACTTC. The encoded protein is CASSLTGTGGQETQYF.

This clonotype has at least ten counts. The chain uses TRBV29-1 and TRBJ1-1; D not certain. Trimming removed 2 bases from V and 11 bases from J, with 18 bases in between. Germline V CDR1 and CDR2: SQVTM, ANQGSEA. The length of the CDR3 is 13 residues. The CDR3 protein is CSVETILGSWAFF. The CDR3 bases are TGCAGCGTTGAAACGATCTTAGGGTCGTGGGCTTTCTTT.

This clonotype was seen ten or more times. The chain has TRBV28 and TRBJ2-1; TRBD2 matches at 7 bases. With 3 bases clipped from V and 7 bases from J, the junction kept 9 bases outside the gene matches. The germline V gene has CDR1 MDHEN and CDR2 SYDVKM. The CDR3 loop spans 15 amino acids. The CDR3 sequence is CASSFAGGSGNEQFF. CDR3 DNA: TGTGCCAGCAGTTTTGCCGGCGGGAGTGGGAATGAGCAGTTCTTC. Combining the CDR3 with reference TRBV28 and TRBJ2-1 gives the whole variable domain DVKVTQSSRYLVKRTGEKVFLECVQDMDHENMFWYRQDPGLGLRLIYFSYDVKMKEKGDIPEGYSVSREKKERFSLILESASTNQTSMYLCASSFAGGSGNEQFFGPGTRLTVL.

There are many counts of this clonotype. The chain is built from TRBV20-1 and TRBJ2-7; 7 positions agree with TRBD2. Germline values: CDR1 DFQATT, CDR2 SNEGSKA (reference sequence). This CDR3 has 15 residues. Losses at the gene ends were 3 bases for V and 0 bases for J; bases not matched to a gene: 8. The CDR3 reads CSASAFGGTSYEQYF. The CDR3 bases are TGCAGTGCTAGTGCCTTCGGGGGGACCTCCTACGAGCAGTACTTC.

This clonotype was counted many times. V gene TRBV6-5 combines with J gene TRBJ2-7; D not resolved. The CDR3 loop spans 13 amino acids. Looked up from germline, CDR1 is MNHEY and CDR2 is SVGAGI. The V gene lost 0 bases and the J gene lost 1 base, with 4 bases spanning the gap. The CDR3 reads CASSYSRSYEQYF. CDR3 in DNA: TGTGCCAGCAGTTACTCGAGGTCCTACGAGCAGTACTTC.